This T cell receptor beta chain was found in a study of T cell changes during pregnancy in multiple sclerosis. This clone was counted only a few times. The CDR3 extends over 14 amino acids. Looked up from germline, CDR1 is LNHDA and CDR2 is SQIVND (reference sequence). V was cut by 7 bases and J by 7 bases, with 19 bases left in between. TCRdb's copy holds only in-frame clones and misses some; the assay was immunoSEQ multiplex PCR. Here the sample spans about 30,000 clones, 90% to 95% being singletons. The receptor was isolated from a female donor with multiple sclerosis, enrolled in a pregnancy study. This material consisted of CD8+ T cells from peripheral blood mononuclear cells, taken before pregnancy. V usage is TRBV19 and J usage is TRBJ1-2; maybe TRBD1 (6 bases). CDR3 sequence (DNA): TGTGCCAGTACCGGGGACACGGACGCATTTGGCTACACCTTC. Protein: CASTGDTDAFGYTF.